What follows is one T cell receptor (beta chain) and its context. Its antigen remains unidentified. Germline-derived CDR1 and CDR2 are SGHTA and FQGNSA. The CDR3 loop spans 13 amino acids. V lost 2 bases and J lost 8, with 12 bases in between. This specimen comes from a study of shared clonotypes between healthy human individuals. Study-wide findings and caveats: The sampled material consisted only of blood, and tissue repertoires are likely to differ.

Each sorted subset replicate got 200 ng genomic DNA, tens of thousands of genomes. This table comes from immunoSEQ multiplex PCR, and its TCRdb copy is limited to in-frame clones, with some not included. The sample has some 980,000 clones, 76% seen once; the top ten hold roughly 1.5%. The chain has TRBV7-2 and TRBJ1-2; D unresolved. The receptor comes from a man younger than 35 in good health. Sequencing input: memory CD4+ T cells sorted from blood. Subset noted: CD45RA-negative fraction. In DNA, the CDR3 is TGTGCCAGCAGCTTATCAGGACTTGGGGGCTACACCTTC. Translated, it gives CASSLSGLGGYTF. The full variable domain, with the rest looked up from reference TRBV7-2 and TRBJ1-2, is GAGVSQSPSNKVTEKGKDVELRCDPISGHTALYWYRQSLGQGLEFLIYFQGNSAPDKSGLPSDRFSAERTGGSVSTLTIQRTQQEDSAVYLCASSLSGLGGYTFGSGTRLTVV.